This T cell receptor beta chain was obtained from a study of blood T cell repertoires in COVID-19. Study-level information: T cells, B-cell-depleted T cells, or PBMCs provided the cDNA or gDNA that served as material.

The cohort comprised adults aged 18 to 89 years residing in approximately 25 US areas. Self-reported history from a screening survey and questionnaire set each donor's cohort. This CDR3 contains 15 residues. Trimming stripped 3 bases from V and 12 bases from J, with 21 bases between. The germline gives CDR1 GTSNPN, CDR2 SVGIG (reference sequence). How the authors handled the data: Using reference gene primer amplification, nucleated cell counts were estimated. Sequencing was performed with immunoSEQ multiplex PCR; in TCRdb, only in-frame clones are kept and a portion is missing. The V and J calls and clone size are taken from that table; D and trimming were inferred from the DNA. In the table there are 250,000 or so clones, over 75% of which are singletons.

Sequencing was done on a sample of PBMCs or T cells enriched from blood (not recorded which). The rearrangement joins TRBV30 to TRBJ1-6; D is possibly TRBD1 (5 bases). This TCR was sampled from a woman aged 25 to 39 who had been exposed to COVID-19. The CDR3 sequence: CAWRTGGIRGGPLHF. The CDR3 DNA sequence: TGTGCCTGGAGGACTGGGGGGATAAGAGGTGGACCCCTCCACTTT. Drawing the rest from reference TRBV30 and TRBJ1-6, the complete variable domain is SQTIHQWPATLVQPVGSPLSLECTVEGTSNPNLYWYRQAAGRGLQLLFYSVGIGQISSEVPQNLSASRPQDRQFILSSKKLLLSDSGFYLCAWRTGGIRGGPLHFGNGTRLTVT.